The 13 T cell receptor beta chains listed next were all sequenced from one sample in a study of blood T cell repertoires in COVID-19. Sequencing was performed with immunoSEQ multiplex PCR; in TCRdb, only in-frame clones are kept and a portion is missing. The sample consists of around 280,000 clones, around 85% of them appearing once. Sequenced: peripheral blood. The receptors originated from a woman in her twenties or thirties who had recovered from COVID-19.

This clone was observed once. The V and J genes are TRBV24-1 and TRBJ2-1, with TRBD1 matching over 12 bases. The CDR3 is 16 amino acids. Germline CDR1 reads KGHDR; CDR2 reads SFDVKD. Germline trimming cut 2 bases from V and 6 bases from J; bases unmatched to any gene: 4. The CDR3 sequence is CATSDSGTGGFNEQFF. CDR3 coding DNA: TGTGCCACCAGTGATTCCGGGACAGGGGGCTTCAATGAGCAGTTCTTC.

CDR3: CAWGTGRLSGYTF. The CDR3, as DNA: TGTGCCTGGGGGACAGGGCGCCTTAGTGGCTACACCTTC. This chain connects TRBV30 to TRBJ1-2; TRBD1 matches 9 bases. Losses at the gene ends were 5 bases for V and 7 bases for J; bases not matched to a gene: 8. This CDR3 is 13 amino acids long. Germline values: CDR1 GTSNPN, CDR2 SVGIG (reference sequence).

V is TRBV13 and J is TRBJ2-3; D not resolved. CDR3 length: 14 residues. Germline CDR1 and CDR2: PRHDT and FYEKMQ (reference sequence). Trimming left V 5 bases short and J 0 bases short, with 9 bases between. The CDR3 region is CASSPPGSTDTQYF. CDR3 bases: TGTGCCAGCAGCCCACCCGGTAGCACAGATACGCAGTATTTT.

The chain links TRBV6-5 to TRBJ2-1, with 9 bases identical to TRBD2. The V gene's germline CDR1 is MNHEY and CDR2 SVGAGI. CDR3 length equals 15 residues. Losses at the gene ends were 6 bases for V and 3 bases for J; bases not matched to a gene: 6. CDR3 amino acids: CASRLAGALYNEQFF. The CDR3 DNA reads as TGTGCCAGCAGATTAGCGGGAGCCCTCTACAATGAGCAGTTCTTC.

This clone was counted only a few times. V and J are TRBV7-9 and TRBJ2-7; weak D call: TRBD1 (5 bases). CDR1 and CDR2 from the germline V gene are SEHNR and FQNEAQ (reference sequence). This CDR3 is built from 12 residues. Trimming left V 10 bases short and J 2 bases short, with 12 bases between. The CDR3 region has the DNA TGTGCCATACAGGACGGAGCCTACGAGCAGTACTTC. Its protein is CAIQDGAYEQYF.

This clone appeared once. The chain carries TRBV7-9 and TRBJ2-2; D unclear. The CDR3 contains 13 residues. Trimming took 5 bases from V and 8 from J, leaving 12 bases between them. Germline loops: CDR1 SEHNR, CDR2 FQNEAQ (reference sequence). CDR3: CASSPASQGELFF. For the CDR3, the DNA is TGTGCCAGCAGCCCTGCATCCCAGGGGGAGCTGTTTTTT.

This sequence joins TRBV28 and TRBJ1-5, with 9 nucleotides matching TRBD1. The germline gives CDR1 MDHEN, CDR2 SYDVKM. V lost 6 bases and J lost 3; bases outside the gene matches: 9. The CDR3 totals 16 residues. CDR3 region: CASRMPGQGNNQPQHF. The CDR3 nucleotides read TGTGCCAGCAGGATGCCGGGACAGGGCAACAATCAGCCCCAGCATTTT.

The V call is TRBV7-2, the J call TRBJ2-7; 12 nucleotides align to TRBD1. The CDR3 has 18 amino acids. V was pared by 3 bases and J by 1 base, with 10 bases of the junction left unmatched. Germline CDR1 is SGHTA and CDR2 is FQGNSA. As DNA, the CDR3 is TGTGCCAGCAGCTTTGTTGAGCGGGGACAGGGGGCTTCCTACGAGCAGTACTTC. As protein: CASSFVERGQGASYEQYF.

V usage is TRBV15 and J usage is TRBJ2-5; no reliable D call. Germline CDR1 LNHNV, CDR2 YYDKDF (reference sequence). Trimming cost V 3 bases and J 2 bases, with 7 bases left between them. This CDR3 comprises 13 residues. The CDR3 here is CATSRALQETQYF. The CDR3 bases are TGTGCCACCAGCAGGGCCCTGCAAGAGACCCAGTACTTC.

V and J are TRBV6-2 or TRBV6-3 and TRBJ2-1; 9 bases match TRBD1. Germline V gene data show CDR1 as MNHEY and CDR2 as SVGEGT. The CDR3 runs 13 residues. V lost 1 base to trimming and J lost 12 bases; unmatched junction nucleotides: 4. The CDR3 is CASSYYPGQGQFF. CDR3 DNA sequence: TGTGCCAGCAGTTACTATCCGGGACAGGGGCAGTTCTTC.

The rearrangement uses TRBV10-2 and TRBJ2-1; 12 positions match TRBD2. V was pared by 6 bases and J by 8 bases, with 11 bases of the junction left unmatched. The germline CDR1 and CDR2 sequences are WSHSY and SAAADI. The CDR3 spans 16 residues. CDR3 sequence (DNA): TGCGCCAGCAGCCTACTAGCGGGAGGCCCCAGCGATGAGCAGTTCTTC. Protein: CASSLLAGGPSDEQFF.

The chain carries TRBV10-3 and TRBJ1-5; the match to TRBD1 covers 7 bases. V dropped 0 bases and J dropped 4; count of bases not matched to a gene: 3. Germline V gene data show CDR1 as ENHRY and CDR2 as SYGVKD. There are 15 residues in the CDR3. The CDR3 loop reads CAISESRGQNQPQHF. DNA for the CDR3: TGTGCCATCAGTGAGTCCCGGGGACAGAATCAGCCCCAGCATTTT.

CDR3 region: CASSLRDTGELFF. CDR3 DNA: TGTGCCAGCAGTTTGAGGGACACCGGGGAGCTGTTTTTT. The chain is built from TRBV27 and TRBJ2-2; D may be TRBD2 (5 bases). This CDR3 spans 13 amino acids. The V gene lost 3 bases and the J gene lost 3 bases, with 5 bases spanning the gap. Germline CDR1 MNHEY, CDR2 SMNVEV (reference sequence).